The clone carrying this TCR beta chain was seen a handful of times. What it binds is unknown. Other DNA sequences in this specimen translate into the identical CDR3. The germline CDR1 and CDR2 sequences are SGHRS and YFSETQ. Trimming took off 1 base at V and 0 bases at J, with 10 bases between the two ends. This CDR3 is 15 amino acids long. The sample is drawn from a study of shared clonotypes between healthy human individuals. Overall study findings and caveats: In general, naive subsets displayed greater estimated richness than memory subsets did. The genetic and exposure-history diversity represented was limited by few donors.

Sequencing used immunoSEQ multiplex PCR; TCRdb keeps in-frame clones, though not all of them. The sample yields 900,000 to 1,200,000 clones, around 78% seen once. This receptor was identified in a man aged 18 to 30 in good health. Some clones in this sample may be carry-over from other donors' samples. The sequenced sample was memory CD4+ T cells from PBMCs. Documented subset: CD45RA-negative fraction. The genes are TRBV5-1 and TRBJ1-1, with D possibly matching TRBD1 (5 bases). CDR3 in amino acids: CASSLPDSMNTEAFF. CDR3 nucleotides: TGCGCCAGCAGCTTGCCTGACAGCATGAACACTGAAGCTTTCTTT.